This T cell receptor (beta chain) was captured in a study of a mutant IDH1 vaccine in newly diagnosed glioma. On the study more broadly: It was radiotherapy, temozolomide, or both that patients received previously, with most receiving both.

Some clones are missing from TCRdb's copy, which holds only in-frame ones; the method was immunoSEQ multiplex PCR. The sample lists roughly 30,000 clones; roughly 80% were seen once. The CDR3 runs 15 residues. V lost 7 bases to trimming and J lost 1 base, with 16 bases between them. CDR1 is LNHDA and CDR2 is SQIVND in the germline V gene (reference sequence). Remarks on this clone: Antigen: not known.

As for time point: week 23, last vaccination. With topical imiquimod, each dose of the vaccine consisted of 300 ug of mutant IDH1 20-mer peptide. The receptor was derived from a young woman with glioma. The chain is built from TRBV19 and TRBJ1-1; weak D call: TRBD1 (5 bases). The source was PBMCs, collected from a glioma patient whose treatment included an IDH1 peptide vaccine. The CDR3, as DNA: TGTGCCAGTAAAGACCCAGGGAAGGCGAACACTGAAGCTTTCTTT. It is translated as CASKDPGKANTEAFF.